These T cell receptor beta chains were read from a single sample in a study of response to subunit inactivated influenza vaccine. TCRdb redid the calling of the RT-PCR reads with MiXCR, one entry per CDR3 protein. The data contain 550,000 to 650,000 distinct CDR3 sequences, approximately 10% of them singletons. Here the sequenced sample was PBMCs from blood, taken on the day of vaccination. Every receptor here comes from a man between 50 and 59 years old who received an inactivated influenza vaccine. The CDR3 runs from the conserved cysteine through the conserved F or W. D genes are given only for firm matches. The size entry is marked missing in some rows and otherwise reads once, few, many or a size class.

CDR3	DNA	V	J	size	D
CASSLRIDTGELFF	TGTGCCAGCAGTTTACGGATTGACACCGGGGAGCTGTTTTTT	TRBV12-3/TRBV12-4	TRBJ2-2	few	NA
CASGGTATYEQYF	TGTGCCAGCGGCGGGACGGCTACCTACGAGCAGTACTTC	TRBV12-3/TRBV12-4	TRBJ2-7	once	NA
CASKQRSGSVYGYTF	TGCGCCAGCAAGCAGAGATCCGGGAGCGTCTATGGCTACACCTTC	TRBV5-1	TRBJ1-2	few	NA
CASRAQGAYQETQYF	TGTGCCAGCAGGGCCCAGGGAGCGTACCAAGAGACCCAGTACTTC	TRBV28	TRBJ2-5	NA	NA
CASGQAYNEQFF	TGTGCCAGTGGACAGGCCTACAATGAGCAGTTCTTC	TRBV6-5	TRBJ2-1	few	TRBD1
CASSSRWASERPGPTDTQYF	TGTGCCAGCAGCTCCCGGTGGGCTTCGGAGCGGCCCGGACCCACAGATACGCAGTATTTT	TRBV11-2	TRBJ2-3	few	NA
CASSLGGGGTLSYNEQFF	TGTGCCAGCAGCTTAGGAGGGGGCGGGACCCTCTCCTACAATGAGCAGTTCTTC	TRBV11-2	TRBJ2-1	NA	NA
CASSKGQGIEKLFF	TGTGCCAGCAGCAAGGGACAGGGAATTGAAAAACTGTTTTTT	TRBV21-1	TRBJ1-4	many	NA
CASSSRTAPDEKLFF	TGTGCCAGCAGCTCGAGGACCGCTCCAGACGAAAAACTGTTTTTT	TRBV11-2	TRBJ1-4	NA	NA
CASSLAGTGTYNEQFF	TGTGCCAGCAGCTTAGCGGGGACAGGGACCTACAATGAGCAGTTCTTC	TRBV7-2	TRBJ2-1	many	TRBD1
CASSFTLTGRETQYF	TGCGCCAGCAGCTTCACCTTGACAGGGCGAGAGACCCAGTACTTC	TRBV4-3	TRBJ2-5	few	TRBD1